This paragraph covers one TCR beta chain sequence. The entry originates in a study of cytomegalovirus exposure and HLA in healthy donors. The PCR contained 60 Vbeta and 13 Jbeta primers. Method: immunoSEQ multiplex PCR; TCRdb's copy keeps in-frame clones and lacks some. The table shows 250,000 or so clones, with 85% occurring only once. CDR3 length: 13 amino acids. Per germline, CDR1 SQVTM and CDR2 ANQGSEA. The ends were cut back, 4 bases at V and 1 base at J, with 10 bases in the middle. The sample was PBMCs. The TCR originated in a human donor in good health. V and J are TRBV29-1 and TRBJ1-1; D ambiguous. CDR3 sequence (DNA): TGCAGCGTTGTTTGGCGGTCGAACACTGAAGCTTTCTTT. Its translation: CSVVWRSNTEAFF.